What follows are 23 T cell receptor beta chains derived from one specimen sequenced in a study of blood T cell repertoires in COVID-19. Method: immunoSEQ multiplex PCR; TCRdb's copy keeps in-frame clones and lacks some. The sample comprises some 200,000 clones, roughly 90% of which are singletons, and 2% to 2.5% rests with the top ten. The sequenced sample consisted of PBMCs or T cells enriched from blood (not recorded which). The receptors were sampled from a woman aged 25 to 39 who had recovered from COVID-19.

This clone was seen more than once but under ten times. This chain links TRBV4-3 with TRBJ2-1, with 13 bases lining up with TRBD2. From germline, CDR1 is LGHNA and CDR2 YSLEER. The V gene end was trimmed by 2 bases and the J gene end by 8 bases; junction bases not matched to a gene: 6. The CDR3 is 16 residues long. The DNA for the CDR3 is TGCGCCAGCAGCCAAAGCGGGACTAGCGGGGCGGATGAGCAGTTCTTC. Translating it yields CASSQSGTSGADEQFF.

This chain connects TRBV6-5 to TRBJ2-2; TRBD1 matches at 9 bases. This CDR3 spans 15 amino acids. The trim removed 7 bases at V and 1 base at J, leaving 4 bases unmatched. Germline V lookup: CDR1 MNHEY, CDR2 SVGAGI. The CDR3 DNA follows: TGTGCCAGCATCCGGGACAGGGAGAACACCGGGGAGCTGTTTTTT. This gives the protein CASIRDRENTGELFF.

The chain combines TRBV29-1 with TRBJ1-2; TRBD1 aligns across 7 bases. J gave up 1 base and V 3 bases, and 11 bases lay outside the gene matches. In germline, CDR1 is SQVTM, CDR2 ANQGSEA. This CDR3 contains 16 residues. CDR3 residues: CSVEMWDSKNNYGYTF. CDR3 DNA sequence: TGCAGCGTTGAGATGTGGGACAGTAAAAATAACTATGGCTACACCTTC.

The chain uses TRBV5-4 and TRBJ2-7, with a possible D match to TRBD1 (5 bases). This CDR3 region has 15 residues. Germline CDR1 and CDR2: SGHNT and YYREEE (reference sequence). The germline V and J ends were trimmed by 1 base and 3 bases, with 14 bases remaining between them. The CDR3, as DNA: TGTGCCAGCAGCTTGAAGGGGAAAAGCCGCTACGAGCAGTACTTC. Translated, it gives CASSLKGKSRYEQYF.

V usage is TRBV12-3 or TRBV12-4 and J usage is TRBJ2-1; D uncertain. The CDR3 is 12 amino acids. Trimming left V 4 bases short and J 8 bases short, with 9 bases between. This CDR3 is CASSSVSDEQFF. CDR3 sequence (DNA): TGTGCCAGCAGTTCAGTGTCCGATGAGCAGTTCTTC.

This chain links TRBV7-3 with TRBJ2-1; TRBD1 matches 7 bases. The germline V gene has CDR1 SGHTA and CDR2 FQGTGA. V lost 5 bases to trimming and J lost 1 base; unmatched junction nucleotides: 8. The CDR3 length is 16 residues. CDR3 coding DNA: TGTGCCAGCAGCCCTCGGACAGGCAGGTCCTACAATGAGCAGTTCTTC. Its protein is CASSPRTGRSYNEQFF.

The chain employs TRBV20-1 and TRBJ2-7, with TRBD1 matching over 10 bases. J lost 6 bases, V lost 3 bases, and 8 bases had no gene match. The CDR3 length is 14 residues. Germline V gene data show CDR1 as DFQATT and CDR2 as SNEGSKA (reference sequence). The CDR3 is CSASPGTGVPEQYF. The CDR3 nucleotides read TGCAGTGCTAGTCCCGGGACAGGGGTTCCCGAGCAGTACTTC.

This clone showed up just a few times. The V gene is TRBV7-2, the J gene TRBJ2-7; D unresolved. Germline lookup yields CDR1 SGHTA and CDR2 FQGNSA. Trimming shortened V by 3 bases and J by 5 bases, and 14 bases separated the two germline ends. CDR3 length: 14 amino acids. CDR3 sequence reads: CASSFNSPINEQYF. DNA of the CDR3: TGTGCCAGCAGCTTCAACAGCCCAATAAACGAGCAGTACTTC. Filled out from reference TRBV7-2 and TRBJ2-7, the complete variable domain reads GAGVSQSPSNKVTEKGKDVELRCDPISGHTALYWYRQSLGQGLEFLIYFQGNSAPDKSGLPSDRFSAERTGGSVSTLTIQRTQQEDSAVYLCASSFNSPINEQYFGPGTRLTVT.

This sequence joins TRBV7-9 and TRBJ2-2; D uncertain. V was pared by 0 bases and J by 5 bases, with 4 bases between. Germline V gene lookup returns CDR1 SEHNR and CDR2 FQNEAQ (reference sequence). This CDR3 is built from 13 residues. CDR3 DNA: TGTGCCAGCAGCTTAGCGACAACCGGGGAGCTGTTTTTT. Protein product: CASSLATTGELFF.

V usage is TRBV5-8 and J usage is TRBJ1-5, with D possibly being TRBD1 (6 bases). Trimming removed 1 base from V and 3 bases from J, with 11 bases in between. The CDR3 has 15 residues. Looked up from germline, CDR1 is SGHTS and CDR2 is YDEGEE. The chain's CDR3 is CASSLRQANNQPQHF. CDR3 DNA: TGTGCCAGCAGCTTGAGACAGGCGAACAATCAGCCCCAGCATTTT.

V and J are TRBV19 and TRBJ2-7, with 11 bases fitting TRBD1. The CDR3 totals 14 residues. V was clipped by 9 bases and J by 1 base; unmatched bases: 5. Germline assignment: CDR1 LNHDA and CDR2 SQIVND (reference sequence). The CDR3 sequence is CASTGTGGSYEQYF. Here the CDR3 DNA reads TGTGCCAGCACCGGGACAGGGGGGTCCTACGAGCAGTACTTC.

The chain has TRBV14 and TRBJ1-1; TRBD1 agrees at 9 bases. CDR1 and CDR2 from the germline V gene are SGHDN and FVKESK. Trimming took 4 bases from V and 2 from J; bases not matched to a gene: 5. CDR3 length: 15 residues. The CDR3 nucleotides are TGTGCCAGCAGCCCCTGGACAGGGGTAAACACTGAAGCTTTCTTT. Its protein is CASSPWTGVNTEAFF.

This sequence joins TRBV6-5 and TRBJ1-1, with TRBD1 identical over 7 bases. In germline, CDR1 is MNHEY, CDR2 SVGAGI. The CDR3 extends over 11 amino acids. J was trimmed by 8 bases and V by 6 bases; bases with no gene match: 3. As DNA, the CDR3 is TGTGCCAGCAGGAGGGGACAGGAAGCTTTCTTT. Translating it yields CASRRGQEAFF.

The chain uses TRBV7-2 and TRBJ1-2, with TRBD1 as a possible D gene (6 bases). This CDR3 comprises 15 residues. The germline V and J ends were trimmed by 2 bases and 8 bases, with 18 bases remaining between them. Germline assignment: CDR1 SGHTA and CDR2 FQGNSA. CDR3 bases: TGTGCCAGCAGCTTAATGATTCGGGGGGCGGGCGGCTACACCTTC. Translation: CASSLMIRGAGGYTF.

The chain joins TRBV7-9 to TRBJ2-7, with 7 bases that match TRBD2. Germline CDR1 SEHNR, CDR2 FQNEAQ (reference sequence). There are 15 residues in the CDR3. The J segment lost 1 base and the V segment lost 3 bases, leaving 6 bases of the junction unmatched. The CDR3 DNA is TGTGCCAGCAGCTTTGGGCTAGCGGATTCCTACGAGCAGTACTTC. Protein: CASSFGLADSYEQYF.

The V call is TRBV18, the J call TRBJ2-1; D perhaps matches TRBD2 (5 bases). Between the trimmed V and J ends, which lost 8 bases and 7 bases, there was a span of 12 bases. This CDR3 region has 12 residues. In germline, CDR1 is KGHSH, CDR2 LQKENI. In nucleotides, the CDR3 is TGTGCCAGCGGAGGCTCTACTAATGAGCAGTTCTTC. This sequence encodes CASGGSTNEQFF.

The gene calls are TRBV19 and TRBJ2-2; 8 bases match TRBD1. V shed 0 bases and J 6 bases; nucleotides not matched to a gene: 12. The length of the CDR3 is 18 residues. Germline CDR1 and CDR2: LNHDA and SQIVND (reference sequence). The CDR3 loop is CASSIDKRRQGNPGELFF. The CDR3 DNA follows: TGTGCCAGTAGTATAGATAAACGTAGACAGGGGAATCCCGGGGAGCTGTTTTTT.

The count of this clone is one. This specimen includes other DNA sequences encoding the same CDR3. The J gene is TRBJ1-6, the V gene TRBV9; D is uncertain. The CDR3 is 15 amino acids. V gave up 3 bases and J gave up 0 bases, with 7 bases separating them. In germline, CDR1 is SGDLS, CDR2 YYNGEE. In nucleotides, the CDR3 is TGTGCCAGCAGCGCGGGGAGCTCCTATAATTCACCCCTCCACTTT. Translating it yields CASSAGSSYNSPLHF.

The chain combines TRBV7-2 with TRBJ2-1; D is unresolved. Germline CDR1 SGHTA, CDR2 FQGNSA. Trimming stripped 2 bases from V and 5 bases from J, with 7 bases between. The CDR3 is 13 amino acids. CDR3 region: CASSLNENNEQFF. DNA for the CDR3: TGTGCCAGCAGCTTAAATGAGAACAATGAGCAGTTCTTC.

This clone was detected once. This chain connects TRBV12-3 or TRBV12-4 to TRBJ1-2; 10 bases map to TRBD1. This CDR3 is 13 amino acids long. After removal of 4 bases from V and 8 bases from J, the junction contained 4 bases not matched to a gene. In nucleotides, the CDR3 is TGTGCCAGCAGTTCGGGACAGGGGAACGGCTACACCTTC. Residues: CASSSGQGNGYTF.

This clone was seen a handful of times. J is TRBJ1-1 and V is TRBV6-5; TRBD1 is a possible D gene (6 bases). Germline CDR1 MNHEY, CDR2 SVGAGI. This CDR3 is 14 amino acids long. Trimming removed 3 bases from V and 5 bases from J, with 13 bases in between. CDR3 protein: CASSYGMGQTEAFF. The CDR3 DNA reads as TGTGCCAGCAGTTATGGGATGGGACAAACTGAAGCTTTCTTT.

The V and J genes are TRBV27 and TRBJ2-1, with D maybe TRBD1 (6 bases). V shed 5 bases and J shed 10 bases, with 15 bases lying between them. The CDR3 runs 13 residues. CDR1 and CDR2 (germline): MNHEY, SMNVEV (reference sequence). CDR3 nucleotide sequence: TGTGCCAGCAGTCTACAACAGGGTGAAGAGCAGTTCTTC. Translating gives CASSLQQGEEQFF.

The CDR3 is CASNEAGGSSYEQYF. In DNA form, the CDR3 reads TGTGCCAGTAACGAAGCGGGAGGGAGCTCCTACGAGCAGTACTTC. This chain joins TRBV19 and TRBJ2-7; TRBD2 agrees at 10 bases. The CDR3 is 15 residues long. The trim removed 7 bases at V and 0 bases at J, leaving 6 bases unmatched. Germline V CDR1 and CDR2: LNHDA, SQIVND (reference sequence).